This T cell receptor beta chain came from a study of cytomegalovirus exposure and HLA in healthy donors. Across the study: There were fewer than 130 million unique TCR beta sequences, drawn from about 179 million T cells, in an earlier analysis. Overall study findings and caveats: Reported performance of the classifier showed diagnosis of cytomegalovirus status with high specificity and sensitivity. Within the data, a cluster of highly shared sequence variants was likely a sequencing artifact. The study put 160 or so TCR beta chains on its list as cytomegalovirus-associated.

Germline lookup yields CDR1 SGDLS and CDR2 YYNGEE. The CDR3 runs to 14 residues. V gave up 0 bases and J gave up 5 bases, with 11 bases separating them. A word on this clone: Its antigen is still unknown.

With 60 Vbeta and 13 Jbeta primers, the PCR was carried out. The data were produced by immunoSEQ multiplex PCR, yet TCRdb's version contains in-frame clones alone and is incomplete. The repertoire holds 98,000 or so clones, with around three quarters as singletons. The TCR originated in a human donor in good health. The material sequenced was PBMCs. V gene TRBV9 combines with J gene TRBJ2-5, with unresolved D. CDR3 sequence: CASSVAPRVETQYF. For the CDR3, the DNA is TGTGCCAGCAGCGTAGCCCCCCGTGTCGAGACCCAGTACTTC.